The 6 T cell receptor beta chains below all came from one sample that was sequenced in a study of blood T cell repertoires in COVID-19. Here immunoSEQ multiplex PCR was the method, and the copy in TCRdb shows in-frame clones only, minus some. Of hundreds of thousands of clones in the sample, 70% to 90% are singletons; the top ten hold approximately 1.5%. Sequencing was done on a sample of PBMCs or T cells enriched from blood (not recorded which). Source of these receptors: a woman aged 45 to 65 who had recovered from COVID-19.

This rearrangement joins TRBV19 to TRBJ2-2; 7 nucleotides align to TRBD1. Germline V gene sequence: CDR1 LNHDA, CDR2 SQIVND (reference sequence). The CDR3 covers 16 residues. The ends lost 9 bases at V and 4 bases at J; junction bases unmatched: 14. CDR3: CASSRHGQAGTGELFF. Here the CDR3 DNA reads TGTGCCAGCTCGAGACATGGACAGGCGGGCACCGGGGAGCTGTTTTTT.

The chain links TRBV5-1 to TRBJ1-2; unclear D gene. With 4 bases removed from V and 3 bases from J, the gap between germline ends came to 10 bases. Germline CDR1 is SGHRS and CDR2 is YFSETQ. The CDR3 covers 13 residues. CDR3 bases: TGCGCCAGCAGCCCGTCTGGAGACTATGGCTACACCTTC. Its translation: CASSPSGDYGYTF.

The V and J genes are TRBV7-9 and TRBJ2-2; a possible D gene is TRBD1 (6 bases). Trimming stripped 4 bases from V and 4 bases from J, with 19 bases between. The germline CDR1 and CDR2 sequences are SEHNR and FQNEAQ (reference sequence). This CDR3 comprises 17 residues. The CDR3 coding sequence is TGTGCCAGCAGCTCAATCGACAGGAGCGATGCCACCGGGGAGCTGTTTTTT. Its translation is CASSSIDRSDATGELFF.

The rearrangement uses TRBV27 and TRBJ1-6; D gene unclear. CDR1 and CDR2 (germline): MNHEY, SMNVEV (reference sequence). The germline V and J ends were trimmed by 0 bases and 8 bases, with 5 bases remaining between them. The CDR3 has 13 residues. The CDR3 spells CASSLSRDSPLHF. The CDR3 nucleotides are TGTGCCAGCAGTTTATCGCGGGATTCACCCCTCCACTTT.

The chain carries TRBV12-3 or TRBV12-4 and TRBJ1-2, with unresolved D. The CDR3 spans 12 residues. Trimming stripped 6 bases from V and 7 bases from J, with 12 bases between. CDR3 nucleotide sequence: TGTGCCAGCAGCCTTGGTCGGGTTGGCTACACCTTC. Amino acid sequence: CASSLGRVGYTF.

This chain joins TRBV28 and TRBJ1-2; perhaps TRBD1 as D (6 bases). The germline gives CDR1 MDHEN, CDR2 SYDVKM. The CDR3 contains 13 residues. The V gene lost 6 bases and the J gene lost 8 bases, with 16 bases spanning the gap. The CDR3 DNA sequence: TGTGCCAGCAGAGGGGGGGCGCCTGGCGGCTACACCTTC. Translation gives CASRGGAPGGYTF.